This T cell receptor (beta chain) appears in the sequencing data of a study of tumor-infiltrating T cells and Merkel cell polyomavirus (dated 2017 in TCRdb). Regarding the study in general: CD8+ T cells specific for the Merkel cell polyomavirus KLL epitope were examined in Merkel cell carcinoma patients. In 14 to 15 samples, KLL-tetramer-sorted cells taken from blood or tumor-infiltrating lymphocytes underwent TRB sequencing, as did some twelve matched whole-tumor samples. Across the study, one tumor sample was obtained as a frozen nodal tumor digest and one as a flash-frozen core biopsy of a metastasis. Varied, non-standardized therapies, including chemotherapy, radiation and immunotherapies, were received by the patients. The majority of whole-tumor samples consisted of roughly 25-micron curls cut from formalin-fixed, paraffin-embedded tissue blocks. Disease stage at presentation varied among the patients, and patient follow-up lasted a median of roughly 2.8 years, ranging from roughly 1.1 to 6.0 years.

As to this clone: Its specific antigen is unknown. Base quality data are lacking; no much larger clone is found one base away.

From the cysteine up to the phenylalanine, the CDR3 has a length of 17 residues. Just CDR3 DNA is preserved here, 51 bases in frame from base 1. Ends trimmed: V by 2 bases, J by 5 bases; bases unmatched to a gene: 10. CDR1 and CDR2, per the germline V gene, are SGHTA and FQGNSA. Findings and caveats that apply to the study as a whole: KLL-specific TRB repertoires were found to be diverse and largely private, with only one public clonotype, shared by two patients, identified among under 500 unique sequences. Significantly improved MCC-specific survival was associated with a higher intratumoral fraction of KLL-specific T cells (roughly 1.8-18% versus 0-0.14%). The small sample size of the study (n ≈ 13 patients) is recognized as a limitation. Only a single viral epitope was studied, so T cells against other Merkel cell polyomavirus epitopes were not captured. A significant MCC-specific survival advantage (P = 0.0051) was associated with a greater number of unique KLL-specific clonotypes in tumors (roughly 5-108 vs 0-3).

The library was made by the immunoSEQ multiplex PCR assay. Adaptive Biotechnologies (Seattle, WA) carried out genomic DNA extraction, TRB sequencing and normalization. Concerning the study's data processing: Clonality was calculated as one minus the Shannon entropy of productive TRB sequences, normalized by log2 of unique productive sequences. KLL-specific clonotypes in tumors were identified by matching TCRbeta CDR3 amino acid sequences with those from each patient's tetramer-sorted sample. TCRdb mirrors the immuneACCESS table, restricted to in-frame sequences. Some clones are absent from its copies; in checked studies, under half trace to an unresolved V gene, and the reason for the others is unknown. Clonal size and the V and J genes are those of that table, whereas D and trimming came from the DNA. This sample is represented by 2,000 to 2,500 clones; roughly 98% of them were singletons. 2.5% to 3% of the sample is held by the ten biggest clonotypes.

Robust positive staining for Merkel cell polyomavirus Large T antigen was observed by immunohistochemistry in the tumors of all patients. The study included approximately 13 Merkel cell carcinoma patients who had robust KLL-tetramer+ populations, above 0.04% of CD8+ T cells, in blood and/or cultured TIL. Every patient was Caucasian, and patient ages had a median of approximately 64 years and ranged from 50 to 77 years. Lymph node tumors were analyzed for patients with unknown primaries who presented with nodal disease, or when insufficient primary tissue was available. Sequencing was performed on lymph node tissue. The V and J genes are TRBV7-2 and TRBJ2-3, with 10 bases matching TRBD2. This clonotype was sampled from a man aged 70 or older with Merkel cell carcinoma. The CDR3 amino acid sequence is: CASSLRGLAVQGDTQYF. The DNA is TGTGCCAGCAGCTTACGAGGACTAGCGGTTCAGGGAGATACGCAGTATTTT.